The 7 T cell receptor beta chains in this list originate from one sample, sequenced in a study of cytomegalovirus exposure and HLA in healthy donors. 60 Vbeta and 13 Jbeta primers were used in PCR. The protocol was immunoSEQ multiplex PCR, while the TCRdb copy is restricted to in-frame clones and leaves out a portion. This table has about 150,000 clones, around 72% appearing once. The specimen was PBMCs. The receptor set was obtained from a young man in good health and CMV-seronegative.

J is TRBJ2-2 and V is TRBV4-3, with 8 bases aligning to TRBD2. CDR1 is LGHNA and CDR2 is YSLEER in the germline V gene. V lost 3 bases, J lost 4 bases, and 10 bases stayed unmatched. CDR3 length: 17 amino acids. The CDR3 loop reads CASSQDTSGLSTGELFF. The DNA of the CDR3 is TGCGCCAGCAGCCAGGACACTAGCGGACTCAGCACCGGGGAGCTGTTTTTT.

This clone was detected a few times. The chain has TRBV29-1 and TRBJ1-1; D perhaps matches TRBD1 (6 bases). V shed 8 bases and J shed 3 bases, with 25 bases lying between them. The CDR3 is 16 amino acids. Germline V lookup: CDR1 SQVTM, CDR2 ANQGSEA. The CDR3 region has the DNA TGCAGCACACGACAAATCGGGGCAGGGGTGTACACTGAAGCTTTCTTT. Encoded protein: CSTRQIGAGVYTEAFF.

The chain couples TRBV7-6 to TRBJ1-4; 12 bases map to TRBD1. Germline assignment: CDR1 SGHVS and CDR2 FNYEAQ. Trimming cost V 0 bases and J 2 bases; bases outside gene matches: 4. The CDR3 is made up of 18 amino acids. The CDR3 loop reads CASSLARDRGPTNEKLFF. As DNA, the CDR3 is TGTGCCAGCAGCTTAGCGCGGGACAGGGGGCCCACTAATGAAAAACTGTTTTTT.

The chain joins TRBV10-2 to TRBJ1-3, with D unresolved. From germline, CDR1 is WSHSY and CDR2 SAAADI. CDR3 length equals 12 residues. The V end lost 6 bases, the J end lost 2 bases, and 5 bases lay between the germline ends. The CDR3 bases are TGCGCCAGCAGGCAGGCTGGAAACACCATATATTTT. It translates to CASRQAGNTIYF.

The J gene is TRBJ2-7, the V gene TRBV7-9; 7 bases are shared with TRBD2. V gave up 8 bases and J gave up 0 bases; unmatched junction bases: 4. Germline-derived CDR1 and CDR2 are SEHNR and FQNEAQ (reference sequence). CDR3 length: 13 amino acids. In nucleotides, the CDR3 is TGTGCCAGCGGGGCTAGCGGCTCCTACGAGCAGTACTTC. It specifies CASGASGSYEQYF.

This clone was seen only a few times. The chain employs TRBV7-8 and TRBJ1-5; a weak D match, TRBD1 (5 bases). Trimming took 0 bases from V and 4 from J, leaving 19 bases between them. This CDR3 has 18 amino acids. The germline CDR1 and CDR2 sequences are SGHVS and FQNEAQ. CDR3 coding DNA: TGTGCCAGCAGCTTAGCAGCCGGTAGGGGAGGGGAAAATCAGCCCCAGCATTTT. This sequence encodes CASSLAAGRGGENQPQHF. Looking up the rest from reference TRBV7-8 and TRBJ1-5 gives the full variable domain: GAGVSQSPRYKVAKRGQDVALRCDPISGHVSLFWYQQALGQGPEFLTYFQNEAQLDKSGLPSDRFFAERPEGSVSTLKIQRTQQEDSAVYLCASSLAAGRGGENQPQHFGDGTRLSIL.

This chain uses TRBV5-1 with TRBJ2-5; D is ambiguous. Germline V lookup: CDR1 SGHRS, CDR2 YFSETQ. This CDR3 has 11 amino acids. Between the trimmed V and J ends, which lost 6 bases and 0 bases, there was a span of 3 bases. CDR3 region: CASTYQETQYF. CDR3 nucleotide sequence: TGCGCCAGCACGTACCAAGAGACCCAGTACTTC. Combining the CDR3 with reference TRBV5-1 and TRBJ2-5 gives the whole variable domain KAGVTQTPRYLIKTRGQQVTLSCSPISGHRSVSWYQQTPGQGLQFLFEYFSETQRNKGNFPGRFSGRQFSNSRSEMNVSTLELGDSALYLCASTYQETQYFGPGTRLLVL.